The 11 T cell receptor beta chains reported below all come from one sample, sequenced in a study of T cell responses to AZD1222 COVID-19 vaccine. Measured with immunoSEQ multiplex PCR; TCRdb has only the in-frame clones, and not every one. Among roughly 110,000 clones listed, roughly 80% were seen once. The sequences come from peripheral blood, collected on day 0 of AZD1222 vaccination. These TCRs come from an adult in good health.

The V and J genes are TRBV6-2 or TRBV6-3 and TRBJ2-7, with 7 bases lining up with TRBD2. V dropped 5 bases and J dropped 3; count of bases not matched to a gene: 10. The CDR3 contains 15 residues. Germline CDR1 is MNHEY and CDR2 is SVGEGT. CDR3 nucleotide sequence: TGTGCCAGCAGTACCAGTGGCGGGGGAGTCTACGAGCAGTACTTC. Amino acids: CASSTSGGGVYEQYF.

The gene calls are TRBV7-2 and TRBJ2-1; perhaps TRBD2 as D (5 bases). CDR1 and CDR2 (germline): SGHTA, FQGNSA. V shed 5 bases and J shed 0 bases, with 14 bases lying between them. CDR3 length equals 16 residues. For the CDR3, the DNA is TGTGCCAGCAGCCCCAGGTGGGAGTTCTCCTACAATGAGCAGTTCTTC. This sequence encodes CASSPRWEFSYNEQFF. The full variable domain, in which reference TRBV7-2 and TRBJ2-1 provide the parts outside the CDR3, is GAGVSQSPSNKVTEKGKDVELRCDPISGHTALYWYRQSLGQGLEFLIYFQGNSAPDKSGLPSDRFSAERTGGSVSTLTIQRTQQEDSAVYLCASSPRWEFSYNEQFFGPGTRLTVL.

CDR3 amino acids: CASSPRLAGRADTQYF. DNA for the CDR3: TGTGCCAGTAGTCCCCGACTAGCGGGAAGGGCAGATACGCAGTATTTT. The genes are TRBV19 and TRBJ2-3; 11 nucleotides match TRBD2. Germline CDR1 and CDR2: LNHDA and SQIVND (reference sequence). Trimming cost V 5 bases and J 4 bases; bases outside gene matches: 8. The CDR3 spans 16 residues. Looking up the rest from reference TRBV19 and TRBJ2-3 gives the full variable domain: DGGITQSPKYLFRKEGQNVTLSCEQNLNHDAMYWYRQDPGQGLRLIYYSQIVNDFQKGDIAEGYSVSREKKESFPLTVTSAQKNPTAFYLCASSPRLAGRADTQYFGPGTRLTVL.

The CDR3 DNA is TGCGCCAGCAGCCAAGATATGAGCGGCTACTCTAGCACAGATACGCAGTATTTT. Encoded protein: CASSQDMSGYSSTDTQYF. The chain is built from TRBV4-3 and TRBJ2-3; D is possibly TRBD2 (5 bases). Germline V gene sequence: CDR1 LGHNA, CDR2 YSLEER. This CDR3 spans 18 amino acids. V was clipped by 0 bases and J by 0 bases, with 16 bases between them.

In its sample, this clone was seen a few times. This sequence joins TRBV28 and TRBJ1-3, with TRBD1 matching over 7 bases. Germline values: CDR1 MDHEN, CDR2 SYDVKM. The length of the CDR3 is 14 residues. The J segment lost 6 bases and the V segment lost 6 bases, leaving 8 bases of the junction unmatched. The CDR3 bases are TGTGCCAGCAGGCAGGGGGGCAGGGTAAACACCATATATTTT. This codes for CASRQGGRVNTIYF.

The CDR3 sequence: CASSLMAGEQFF. The CDR3 DNA reads TGTGCCAGCAGCTTAATGGCAGGTGAGCAGTTCTTC. The chain joins TRBV11-2 to TRBJ2-1; no clear D. Germline-derived CDR1 and CDR2 are SGHAT and FQNNGV. The length of the CDR3 is 12 residues. Trimming left V 2 bases short and J 9 bases short, with 8 bases between.

The CDR3 DNA follows: TGTGCCAGCTCACCACGAGCGGGAGCTTACAATGAGCAGTTCTTC. Encoded protein: CASSPRAGAYNEQFF. This chain links TRBV18 with TRBJ2-1; 8 bases are shared with TRBD2. Germline V gene sequence: CDR1 KGHSH, CDR2 LQKENI. V was pared by 1 base and J by 4 bases, with 3 bases of the junction left unmatched. CDR3 length: 15 residues.

The genes are TRBV18 and TRBJ1-5, with unresolved D. The germline V gene has CDR1 KGHSH and CDR2 LQKENI. V lost 2 bases, J lost 7 bases, and 9 bases lay in between. The CDR3 runs to 13 residues. The CDR3 region is CASSPAEDQPQHF. CDR3 nucleotide sequence: TGTGCCAGCTCACCAGCAGAAGACCAGCCCCAGCATTTT.

V is TRBV19 and J is TRBJ2-5, with TRBD2 identical over 8 bases. With V trimmed by 5 bases and J by 4 bases, 12 bases remained unmatched. Germline CDR1 and CDR2: LNHDA and SQIVND (reference sequence). The CDR3 runs to 16 residues. Here the CDR3 reads CASSPTLAEDRETQYF. DNA of the CDR3: TGTGCCAGTAGTCCAACACTAGCGGAGGACCGAGAGACCCAGTACTTC.

The V call is TRBV7-8, the J call TRBJ1-6; unclear D gene. The CDR3 consists of 15 residues. CDR1 is SGHVS, CDR2 FQNEAQ, per germline. Trimming left V 5 bases short and J 7 bases short, with 15 bases between. CDR3 in amino acids: CASSRAGPVNSPLHF. CDR3 coding DNA: TGTGCCAGCAGCCGAGCCGGGCCGGTCAATTCACCCCTCCACTTT.

The CDR3 DNA reads TGTGCCAGCAGCCCTGACATAGCTGGAAACACCATATATTTT. It specifies CASSPDIAGNTIYF. The chain employs TRBV7-9 and TRBJ1-3; no clear D. V lost 5 bases and J lost 2, with 10 bases in between. The germline V gene encodes CDR1 SEHNR and CDR2 FQNEAQ (reference sequence). CDR3 length: 14 amino acids.